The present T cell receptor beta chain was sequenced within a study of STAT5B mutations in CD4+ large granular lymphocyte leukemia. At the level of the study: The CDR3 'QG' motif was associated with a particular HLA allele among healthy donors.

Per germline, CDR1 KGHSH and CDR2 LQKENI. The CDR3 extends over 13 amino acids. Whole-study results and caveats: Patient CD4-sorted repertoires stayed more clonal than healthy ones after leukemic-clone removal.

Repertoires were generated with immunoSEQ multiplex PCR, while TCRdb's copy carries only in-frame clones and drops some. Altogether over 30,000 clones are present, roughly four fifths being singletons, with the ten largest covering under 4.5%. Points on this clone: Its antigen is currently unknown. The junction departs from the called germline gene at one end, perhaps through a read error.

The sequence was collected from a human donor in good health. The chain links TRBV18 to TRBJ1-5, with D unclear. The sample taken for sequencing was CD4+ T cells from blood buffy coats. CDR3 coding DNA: TGTGCCAGCTCCCCACTTGGAGATCAGCCCCAGCATTTT. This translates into CASSPLGDQPQHF.